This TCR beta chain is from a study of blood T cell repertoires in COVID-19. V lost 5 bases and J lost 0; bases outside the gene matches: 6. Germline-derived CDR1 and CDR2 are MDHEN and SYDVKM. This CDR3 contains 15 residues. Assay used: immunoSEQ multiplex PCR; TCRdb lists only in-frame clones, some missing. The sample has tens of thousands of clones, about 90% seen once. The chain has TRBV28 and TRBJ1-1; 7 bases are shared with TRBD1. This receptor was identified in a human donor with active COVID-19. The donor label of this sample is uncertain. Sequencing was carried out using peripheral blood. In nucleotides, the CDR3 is TGTGCCAGCAGTATCCCGGGACAGCTGAACACTGAAGCTTTCTTT. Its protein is CASSIPGQLNTEAFF.